This TCR beta chain was recovered during a study of cytotoxic CD8 clonotypes in ibrutinib-treated CLL. Study-level background: Enrolment comprised about a dozen relapsed/refractory and more than 14 treatment-naive patients; 17 to 18 were IGHV unmutated. Sequenced samples delivered averages of 255,043 productive templates and 90,000 or so productive rearrangements.

Investigators sought sequencing depths of between 1 in 200,000 and 1 in 1 million T cells. Produced via immunoSEQ multiplex PCR; TCRdb's table is partial and in-frame only. The data show some 35,000 clones, roughly three quarters seen once. The CDR3 is made up of 13 amino acids. CDR1 is MNHEY and CDR2 is SMNVEV in the germline V gene (reference sequence). The V gene lost 5 bases and the J gene lost 7 bases, with 12 bases spanning the gap. This chain uses TRBV27 with TRBJ2-1, with D possibly matching TRBD1 (5 bases). This sample comprised PBMCs, obtained before ibrutinib treatment. This TCR was sampled from a human donor with chronic lymphocytic leukemia. CDR3 amino acids: CASSTTRENEQFF. The CDR3 DNA follows: TGTGCCAGCAGTACGACCAGGGAAAATGAGCAGTTCTTC.